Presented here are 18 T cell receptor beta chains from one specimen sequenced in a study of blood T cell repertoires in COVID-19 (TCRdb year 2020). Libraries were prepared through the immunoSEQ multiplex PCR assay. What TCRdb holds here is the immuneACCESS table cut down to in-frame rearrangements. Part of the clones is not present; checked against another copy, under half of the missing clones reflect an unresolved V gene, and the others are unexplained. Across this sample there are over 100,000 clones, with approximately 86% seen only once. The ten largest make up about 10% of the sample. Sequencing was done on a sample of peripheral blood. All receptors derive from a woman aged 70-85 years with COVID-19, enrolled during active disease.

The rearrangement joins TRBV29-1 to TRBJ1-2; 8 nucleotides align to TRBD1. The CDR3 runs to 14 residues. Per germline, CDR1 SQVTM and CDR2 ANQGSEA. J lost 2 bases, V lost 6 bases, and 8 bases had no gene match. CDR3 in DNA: TGCAGCGTCGTAAGGACAGGGAGCAACTATGGCTACACCTTC. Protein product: CSVVRTGSNYGYTF.

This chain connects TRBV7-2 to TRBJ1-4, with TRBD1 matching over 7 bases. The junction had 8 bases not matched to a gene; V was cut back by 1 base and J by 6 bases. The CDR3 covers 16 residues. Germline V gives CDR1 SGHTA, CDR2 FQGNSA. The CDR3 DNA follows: TGTGCCAGCAGCTTAGGTGGTACAGGGGCCGATGAAAAACTGTTTTTT. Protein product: CASSLGGTGADEKLFF.

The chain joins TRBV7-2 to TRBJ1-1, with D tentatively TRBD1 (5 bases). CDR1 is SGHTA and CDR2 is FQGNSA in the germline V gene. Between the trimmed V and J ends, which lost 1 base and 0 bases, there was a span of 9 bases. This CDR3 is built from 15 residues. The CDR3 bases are TGTGCCAGCAGCTTAGAGGGGATCATGAACACTGAAGCTTTCTTT. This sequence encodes CASSLEGIMNTEAFF.

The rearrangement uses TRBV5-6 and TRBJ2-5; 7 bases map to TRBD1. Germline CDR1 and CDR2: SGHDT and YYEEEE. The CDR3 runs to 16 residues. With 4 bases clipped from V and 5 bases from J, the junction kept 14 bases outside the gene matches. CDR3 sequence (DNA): TGTGCCAGCAGCCGCCAAGCGGACAGGATTGTGGAGACCCAGTACTTC. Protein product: CASSRQADRIVETQYF.

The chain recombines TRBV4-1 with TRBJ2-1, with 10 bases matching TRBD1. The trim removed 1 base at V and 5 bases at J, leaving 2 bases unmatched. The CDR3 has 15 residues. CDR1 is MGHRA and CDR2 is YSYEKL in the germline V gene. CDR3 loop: CASSQGQGANNEQFF. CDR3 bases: TGCGCCAGCAGCCAAGGACAGGGGGCGAACAATGAGCAGTTCTTC.

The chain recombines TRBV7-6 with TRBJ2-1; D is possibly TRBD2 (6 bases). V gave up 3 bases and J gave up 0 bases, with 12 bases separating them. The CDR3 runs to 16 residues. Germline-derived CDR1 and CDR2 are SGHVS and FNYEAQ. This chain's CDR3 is CASSFGRGLSYNEQFF. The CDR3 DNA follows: TGTGCCAGCAGCTTTGGGCGGGGACTCTCCTACAATGAGCAGTTCTTC.

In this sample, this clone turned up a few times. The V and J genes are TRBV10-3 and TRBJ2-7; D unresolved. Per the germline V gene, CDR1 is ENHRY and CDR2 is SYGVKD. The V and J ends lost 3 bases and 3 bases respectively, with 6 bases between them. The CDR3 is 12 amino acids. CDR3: CAISEQHYEQYF. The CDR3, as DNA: TGTGCCATCAGTGAACAGCACTACGAGCAGTACTTC.

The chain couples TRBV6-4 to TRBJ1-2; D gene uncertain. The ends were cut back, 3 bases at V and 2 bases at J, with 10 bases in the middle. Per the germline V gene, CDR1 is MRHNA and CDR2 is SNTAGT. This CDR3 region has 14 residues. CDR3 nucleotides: TGTGCCAGCAGTGAAATGCCGGGAAACTATGGCTACACCTTC. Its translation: CASSEMPGNYGYTF.

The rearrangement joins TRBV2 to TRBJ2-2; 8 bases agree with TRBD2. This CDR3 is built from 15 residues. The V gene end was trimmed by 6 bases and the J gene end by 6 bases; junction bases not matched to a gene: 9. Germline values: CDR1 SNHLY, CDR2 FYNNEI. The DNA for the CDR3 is TGTGCCAGCAGGATAGCGGGGTCGGTCCCCGGGGAGCTGTTTTTT. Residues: CASRIAGSVPGELFF.

This CDR3 reads CASSGVPGNIQYF. DNA of the CDR3: TGTGCCAGCAGCGGTGTCCCCGGAAACATTCAGTACTTC. This chain joins TRBV9 and TRBJ2-4; D not certain. Trimming stripped 3 bases from V and 6 bases from J, with 10 bases between. The length of the CDR3 is 13 residues. Germline lookup yields CDR1 SGDLS and CDR2 YYNGEE.

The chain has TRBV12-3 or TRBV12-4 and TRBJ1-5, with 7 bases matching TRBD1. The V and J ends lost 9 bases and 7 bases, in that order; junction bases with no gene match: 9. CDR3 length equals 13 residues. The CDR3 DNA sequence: TGTGCCAGTTATCAGGGGGTCCCCCAGCCCCAGCATTTT. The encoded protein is CASYQGVPQPQHF.

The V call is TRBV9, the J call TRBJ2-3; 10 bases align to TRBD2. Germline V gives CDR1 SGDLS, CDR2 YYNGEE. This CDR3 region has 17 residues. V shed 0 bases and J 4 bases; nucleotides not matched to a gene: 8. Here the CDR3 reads CASSVAGASGGPDTQYF. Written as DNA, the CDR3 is TGTGCCAGCAGCGTAGCTGGGGCTAGCGGGGGCCCAGATACGCAGTATTTT.

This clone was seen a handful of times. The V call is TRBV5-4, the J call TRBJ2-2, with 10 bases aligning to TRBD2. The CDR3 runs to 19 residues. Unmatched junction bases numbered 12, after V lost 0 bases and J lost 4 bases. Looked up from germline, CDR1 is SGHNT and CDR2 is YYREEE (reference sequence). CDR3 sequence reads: CASSLAAGSSGGATGELFF. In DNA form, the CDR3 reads TGTGCCAGCAGCTTGGCCGCCGGTTCGAGCGGGGGGGCCACCGGGGAGCTGTTTTTT.

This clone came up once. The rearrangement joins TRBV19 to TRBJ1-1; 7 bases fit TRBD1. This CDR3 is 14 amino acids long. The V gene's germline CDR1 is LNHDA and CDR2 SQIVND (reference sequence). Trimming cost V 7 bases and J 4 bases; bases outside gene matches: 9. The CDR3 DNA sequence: TGTGCCAGTACCTCACAGGGGCGGGTCACTGAAGCTTTCTTT. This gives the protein CASTSQGRVTEAFF.

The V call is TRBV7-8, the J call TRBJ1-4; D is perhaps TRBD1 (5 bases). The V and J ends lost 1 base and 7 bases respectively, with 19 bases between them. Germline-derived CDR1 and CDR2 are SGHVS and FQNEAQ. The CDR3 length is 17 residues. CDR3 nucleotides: TGTGCCAGCAGCTTAGGGGTAATGGGGGGAGCTCTTGAAAAACTGTTTTTT. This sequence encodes CASSLGVMGGALEKLFF.

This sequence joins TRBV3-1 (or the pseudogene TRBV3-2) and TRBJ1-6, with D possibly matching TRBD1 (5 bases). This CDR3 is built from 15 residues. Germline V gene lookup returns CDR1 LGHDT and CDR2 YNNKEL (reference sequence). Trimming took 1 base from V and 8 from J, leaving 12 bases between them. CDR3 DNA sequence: TGTGCCAGCAGCCAAGGGGGGACGGGAGATTCACCCCTCCACTTT. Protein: CASSQGGTGDSPLHF.

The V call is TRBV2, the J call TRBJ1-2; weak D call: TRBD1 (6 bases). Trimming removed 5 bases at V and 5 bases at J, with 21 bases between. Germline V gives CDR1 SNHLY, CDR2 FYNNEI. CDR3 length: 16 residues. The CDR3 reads CASSSQGPSDWYGYTF. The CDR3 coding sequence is TGTGCCAGCAGTTCACAGGGTCCTTCGGATTGGTATGGCTACACCTTC.

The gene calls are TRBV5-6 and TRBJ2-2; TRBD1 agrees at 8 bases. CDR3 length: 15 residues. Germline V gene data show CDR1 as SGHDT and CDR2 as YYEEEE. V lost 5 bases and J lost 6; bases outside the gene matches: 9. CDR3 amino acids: CASSLGTGGPGELFF. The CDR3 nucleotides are TGTGCCAGCAGTCTTGGGACAGGTGGACCCGGGGAGCTGTTTTTT.